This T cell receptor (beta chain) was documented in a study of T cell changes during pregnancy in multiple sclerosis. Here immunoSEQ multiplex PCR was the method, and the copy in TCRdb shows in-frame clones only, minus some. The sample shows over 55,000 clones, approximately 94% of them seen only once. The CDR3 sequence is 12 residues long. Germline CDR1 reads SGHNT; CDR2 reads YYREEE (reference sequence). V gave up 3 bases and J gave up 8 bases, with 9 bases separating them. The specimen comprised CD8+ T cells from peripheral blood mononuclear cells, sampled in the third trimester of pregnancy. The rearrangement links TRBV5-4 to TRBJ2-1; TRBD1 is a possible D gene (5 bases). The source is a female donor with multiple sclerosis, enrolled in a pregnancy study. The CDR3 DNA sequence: TGTGCCAGCAGCTCAGGGTTCTATGAGCAGTTCTTC. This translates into CASSSGFYEQFF.